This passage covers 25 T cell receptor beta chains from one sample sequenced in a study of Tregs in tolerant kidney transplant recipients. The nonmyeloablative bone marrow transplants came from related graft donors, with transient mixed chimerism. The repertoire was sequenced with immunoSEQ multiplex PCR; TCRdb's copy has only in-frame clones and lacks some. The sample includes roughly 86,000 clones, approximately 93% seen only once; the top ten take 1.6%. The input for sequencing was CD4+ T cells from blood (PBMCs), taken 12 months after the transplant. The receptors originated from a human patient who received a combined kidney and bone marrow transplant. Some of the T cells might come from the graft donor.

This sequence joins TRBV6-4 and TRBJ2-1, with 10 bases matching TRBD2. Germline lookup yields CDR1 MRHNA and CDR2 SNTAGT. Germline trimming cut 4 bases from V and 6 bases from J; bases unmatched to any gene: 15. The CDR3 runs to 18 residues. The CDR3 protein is CASSVLEPLAGEGNEQFF. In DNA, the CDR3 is TGTGCCAGCAGTGTCCTAGAACCCCTAGCGGGAGAAGGCAATGAGCAGTTCTTC.

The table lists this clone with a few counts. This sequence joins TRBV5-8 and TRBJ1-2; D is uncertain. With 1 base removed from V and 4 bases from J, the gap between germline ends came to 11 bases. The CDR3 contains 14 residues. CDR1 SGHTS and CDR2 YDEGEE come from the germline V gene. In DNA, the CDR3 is TGTGCCAGCAGCTTGCGGGGAGTAGGCTATGGCTACACCTTC. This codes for CASSLRGVGYGYTF.

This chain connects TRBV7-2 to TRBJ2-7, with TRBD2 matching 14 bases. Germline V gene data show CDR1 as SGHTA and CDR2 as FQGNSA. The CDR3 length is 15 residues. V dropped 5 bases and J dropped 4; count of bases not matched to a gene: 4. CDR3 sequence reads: CASSPRLAGGYEQYF. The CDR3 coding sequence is TGTGCCAGCAGCCCCCGACTAGCGGGGGGGTACGAGCAGTACTTC.

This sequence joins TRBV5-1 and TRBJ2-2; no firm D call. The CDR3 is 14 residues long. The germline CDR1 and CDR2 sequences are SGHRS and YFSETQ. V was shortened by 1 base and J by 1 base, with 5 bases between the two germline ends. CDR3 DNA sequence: TGCGCCAGCAGCTTGTCATGGAACACCGGGGAGCTGTTTTTT. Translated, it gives CASSLSWNTGELFF.

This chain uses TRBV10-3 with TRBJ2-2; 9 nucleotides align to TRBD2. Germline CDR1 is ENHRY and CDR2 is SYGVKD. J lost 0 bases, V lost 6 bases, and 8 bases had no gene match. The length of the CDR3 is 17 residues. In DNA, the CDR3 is TGTGCCATCAGCCTTAGCGGGGGAGTCGCGAACACCGGGGAGCTGTTTTTT. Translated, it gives CAISLSGGVANTGELFF.

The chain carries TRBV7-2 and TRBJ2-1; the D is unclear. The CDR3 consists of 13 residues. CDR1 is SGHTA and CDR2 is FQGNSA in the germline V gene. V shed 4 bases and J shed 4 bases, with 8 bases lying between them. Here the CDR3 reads CASSWSIYNEQFF. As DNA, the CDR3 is TGTGCCAGCAGCTGGAGTATTTACAATGAGCAGTTCTTC.

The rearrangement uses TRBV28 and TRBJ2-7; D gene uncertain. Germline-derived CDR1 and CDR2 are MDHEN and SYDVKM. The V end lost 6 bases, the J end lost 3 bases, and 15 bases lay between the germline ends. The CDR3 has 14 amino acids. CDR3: CASRRGGANYEQYF. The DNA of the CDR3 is TGTGCCAGCAGACGCGGCGGTGCCAACTACGAGCAGTACTTC.

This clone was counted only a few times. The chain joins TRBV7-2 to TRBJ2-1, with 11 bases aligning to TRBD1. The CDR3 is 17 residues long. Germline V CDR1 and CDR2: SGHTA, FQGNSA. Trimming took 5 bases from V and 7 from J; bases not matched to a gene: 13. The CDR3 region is CASSRSFGQGAGNEQFF. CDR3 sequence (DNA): TGTGCCAGCAGCCGATCCTTTGGACAGGGGGCGGGGAATGAGCAGTTCTTC.

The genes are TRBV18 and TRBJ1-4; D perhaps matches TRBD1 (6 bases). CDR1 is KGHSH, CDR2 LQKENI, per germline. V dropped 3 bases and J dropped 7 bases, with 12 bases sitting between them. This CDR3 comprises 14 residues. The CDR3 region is CASSPQGSGEKLFF. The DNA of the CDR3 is TGTGCCAGCTCACCGCAGGGGAGTGGTGAAAAACTGTTTTTT.

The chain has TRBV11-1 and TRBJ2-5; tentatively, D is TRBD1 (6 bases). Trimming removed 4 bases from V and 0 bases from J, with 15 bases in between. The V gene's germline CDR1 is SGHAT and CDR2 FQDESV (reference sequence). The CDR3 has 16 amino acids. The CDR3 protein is CASSSRGQRHQETQYF. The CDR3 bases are TGTGCCAGCAGCTCCAGAGGACAGAGGCACCAAGAGACCCAGTACTTC. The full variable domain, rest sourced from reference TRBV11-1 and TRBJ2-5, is EAEVAQSPRYKITEKSQAVAFWCDPISGHATLYWYRQILGQGPELLVQFQDESVVDDSQLPKDRFSAERLKGVDSTLKIQPAELGDSAMYLCASSSRGQRHQETQYFGPGTRLLVL.

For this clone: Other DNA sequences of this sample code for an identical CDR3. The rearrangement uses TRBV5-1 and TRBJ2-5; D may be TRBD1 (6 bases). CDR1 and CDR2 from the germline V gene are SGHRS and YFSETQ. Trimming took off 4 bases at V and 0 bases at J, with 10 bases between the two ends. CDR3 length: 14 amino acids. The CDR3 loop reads CASSPRTDQETQYF. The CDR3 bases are TGCGCCAGCAGCCCGCGGACAGACCAAGAGACCCAGTACTTC.

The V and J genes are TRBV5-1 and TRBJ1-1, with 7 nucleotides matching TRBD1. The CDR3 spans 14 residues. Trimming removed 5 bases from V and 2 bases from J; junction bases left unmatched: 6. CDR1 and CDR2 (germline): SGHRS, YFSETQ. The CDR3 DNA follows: TGCGCCAGCAGGGTACAGGGGCAAAACACTGAAGCTTTCTTT. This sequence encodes CASRVQGQNTEAFF.

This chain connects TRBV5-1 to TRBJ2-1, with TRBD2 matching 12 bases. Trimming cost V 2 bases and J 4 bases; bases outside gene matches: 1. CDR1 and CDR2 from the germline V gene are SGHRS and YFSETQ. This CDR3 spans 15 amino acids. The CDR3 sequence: CASSFGLAGYNEQFF. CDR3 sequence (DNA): TGCGCCAGCAGCTTTGGACTAGCGGGATACAATGAGCAGTTCTTC.

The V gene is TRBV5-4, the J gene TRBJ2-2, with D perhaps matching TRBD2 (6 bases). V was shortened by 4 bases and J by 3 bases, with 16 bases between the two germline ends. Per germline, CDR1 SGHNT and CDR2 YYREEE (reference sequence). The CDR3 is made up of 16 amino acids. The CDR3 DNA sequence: TGTGCCAGCAGCCGAGCGGGCGCTACCGACACCGGGGAGCTGTTTTTT. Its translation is CASSRAGATDTGELFF.

The CDR3, as DNA: TGTGCCAGCAGCCCCGGACTAGCGGGAGGACCCTCCTACAATGAGCAGTTCTTC. Translated, it gives CASSPGLAGGPSYNEQFF. V is TRBV7-9 and J is TRBJ2-1; 14 nucleotides line up with TRBD2. The V and J ends lost 5 bases and 0 bases, in that order; junction bases with no gene match: 6. In germline, CDR1 is SEHNR, CDR2 FQNEAQ (reference sequence). The CDR3 totals 18 residues.

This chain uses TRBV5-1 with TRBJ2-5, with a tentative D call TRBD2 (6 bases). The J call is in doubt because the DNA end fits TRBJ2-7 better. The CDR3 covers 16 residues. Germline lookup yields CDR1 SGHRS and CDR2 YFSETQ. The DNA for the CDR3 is TGCGCCAGCAGCTTGGCCGGAGGGGCCCTCTCCTACGAGCAGTACTTC. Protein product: CASSLAGGALSYEQYF.

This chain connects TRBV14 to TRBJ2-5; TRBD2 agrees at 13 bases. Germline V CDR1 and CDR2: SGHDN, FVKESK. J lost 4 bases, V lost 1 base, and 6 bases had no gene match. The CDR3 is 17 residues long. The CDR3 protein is CASSQGLTSGRRETQYF. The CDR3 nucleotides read TGTGCCAGCAGCCAAGGTTTGACTAGCGGGAGGCGAGAGACCCAGTACTTC.

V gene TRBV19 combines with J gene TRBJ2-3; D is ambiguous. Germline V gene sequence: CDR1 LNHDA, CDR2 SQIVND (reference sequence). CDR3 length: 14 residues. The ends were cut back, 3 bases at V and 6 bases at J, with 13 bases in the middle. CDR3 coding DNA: TGTGCCAGTAGTATTAGACCCTCGGAGGATACGCAGTATTTT. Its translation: CASSIRPSEDTQYF. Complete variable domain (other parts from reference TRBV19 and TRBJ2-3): DGGITQSPKYLFRKEGQNVTLSCEQNLNHDAMYWYRQDPGQGLRLIYYSQIVNDFQKGDIAEGYSVSREKKESFPLTVTSAQKNPTAFYLCASSIRPSEDTQYFGPGTRLTVL.

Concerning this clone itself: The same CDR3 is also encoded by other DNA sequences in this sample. The CDR3 nucleotides are TGTGCCAGCAGCTTAGCCCGGGAGACCCAGTACTTC. It specifies CASSLARETQYF. This chain links TRBV7-2 with TRBJ2-5, with D unresolved. Trimming shortened V by 0 bases and J by 5 bases, and 4 bases separated the two germline ends. Germline CDR1 reads SGHTA; CDR2 reads FQGNSA. There are 12 residues in the CDR3.

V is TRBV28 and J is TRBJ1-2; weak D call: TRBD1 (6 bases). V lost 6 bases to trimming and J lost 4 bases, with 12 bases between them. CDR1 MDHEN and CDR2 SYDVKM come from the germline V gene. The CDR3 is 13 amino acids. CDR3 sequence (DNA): TGTGCCAGCAGCCCAGACAGGACCTATGGCTACACCTTC. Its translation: CASSPDRTYGYTF.

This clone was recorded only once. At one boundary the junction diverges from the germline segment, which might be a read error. The CDR3 protein is CASNLGEINNSPLHF. CDR3 coding DNA: TGTGCCAGCAACCTTGGAGAGATTAATAATTCCCCCCTCCACTTT. The J gene is TRBJ1-6, the V gene TRBV2; unclear D gene. The CDR3 totals 15 residues. Per germline, CDR1 SNHLY and CDR2 FYNNEI.

The CDR3 bases are TGTGCCAGTACCGCCGGGACAGATGGCTACACCTTC. As protein: CASTAGTDGYTF. The J gene is TRBJ1-2, the V gene TRBV19, with 7 bases identical to TRBD1. The germline V gene has CDR1 LNHDA and CDR2 SQIVND (reference sequence). Unmatched junction bases numbered 5, after V lost 7 bases and J lost 6 bases. The CDR3 has 12 amino acids.

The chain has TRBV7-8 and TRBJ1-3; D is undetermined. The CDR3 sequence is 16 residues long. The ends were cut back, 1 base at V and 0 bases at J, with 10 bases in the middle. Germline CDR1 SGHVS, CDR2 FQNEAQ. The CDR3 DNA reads TGTGCCAGCAGCTTAGAAGGAGGGCTCTCTGGAAACACCATATATTTT. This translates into CASSLEGGLSGNTIYF.

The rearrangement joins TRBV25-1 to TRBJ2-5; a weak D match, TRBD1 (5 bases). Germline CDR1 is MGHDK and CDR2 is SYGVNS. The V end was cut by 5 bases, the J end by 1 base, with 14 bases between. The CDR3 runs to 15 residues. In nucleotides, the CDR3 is TGTGCCAGCAGTAAGGAACAGGCGACCCAAGAGACCCAGTACTTC. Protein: CASSKEQATQETQYF.

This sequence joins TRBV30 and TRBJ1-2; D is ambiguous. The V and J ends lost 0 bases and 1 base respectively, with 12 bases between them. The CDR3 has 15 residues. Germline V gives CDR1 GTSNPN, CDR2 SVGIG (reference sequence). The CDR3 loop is CAWSVMRDYNYGYTF. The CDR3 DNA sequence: TGTGCCTGGAGTGTTATGAGGGATTATAACTATGGCTACACCTTC.